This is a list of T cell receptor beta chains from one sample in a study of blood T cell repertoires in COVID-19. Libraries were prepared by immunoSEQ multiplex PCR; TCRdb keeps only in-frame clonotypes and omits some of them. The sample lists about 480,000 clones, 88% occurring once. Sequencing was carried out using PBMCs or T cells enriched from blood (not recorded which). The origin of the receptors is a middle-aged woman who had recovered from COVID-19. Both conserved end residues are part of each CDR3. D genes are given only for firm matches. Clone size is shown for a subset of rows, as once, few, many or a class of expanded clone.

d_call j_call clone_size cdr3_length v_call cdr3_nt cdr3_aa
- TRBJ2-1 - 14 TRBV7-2 TGTGCCAGCAGCTTAGCGGGCCCCTACAATGAGCAGTTCTTC CASSLAGPYNEQFF
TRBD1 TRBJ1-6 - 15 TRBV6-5 TGTGCCAGCAGTTATGCCGGGACAGGGCGGTCACCCCTCCACTTT CASSYAGTGRSPLHF
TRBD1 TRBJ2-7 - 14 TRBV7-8 TGTGCCAGCACCCCGGGACAGGGTACCTACGAGCAGTACTTC CASTPGQGTYEQYF
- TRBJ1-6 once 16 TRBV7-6 TGTGCCAGCAGCTTCTTATCCGCAGAAGATAATTCACCCCTCCACTTT CASSFLSAEDNSPLHF
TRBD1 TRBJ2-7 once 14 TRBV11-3 TGTGCCAGCAGCTTGGGGGACAGTTACTACGAGCAGTACTTC CASSLGDSYYEQYF
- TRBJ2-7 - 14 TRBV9 TGTGCCAGCAGCGTAGGGAGCAGCTCCTACGAGCAGTACTTC CASSVGSSSYEQYF
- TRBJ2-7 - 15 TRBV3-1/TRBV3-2 TGTGCCAGCAGCCCGTCTACAGGGAGCTCCTACGAGCAGTACTTC CASSPSTGSSYEQYF
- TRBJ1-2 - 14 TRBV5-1 TGCGCCAGCAGCTTGGCGGGAGCTCCCTATGGCTACACCTTC CASSLAGAPYGYTF
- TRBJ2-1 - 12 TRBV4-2 TGTGCCAGCAGCCAAGCCCCGAATGAGCAGTTCTTC CASSQAPNEQFF
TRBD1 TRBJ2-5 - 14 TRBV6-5 TGTGCCAGCAGGCGACAGGGATTCCAAGAGACCCAGTACTTC CASRRQGFQETQYF
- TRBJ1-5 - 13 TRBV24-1 TGTGCCACCGAGGAGGATAGCAATCAGCCCCAGCATTTT CATEEDSNQPQHF
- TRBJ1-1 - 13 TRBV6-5 TGTGCCAGCAGTCAGGGGCATGCGGCTGAAGCTTTCTTT CASSQGHAAEAFF
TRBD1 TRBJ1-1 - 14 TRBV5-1 TGCGCCAGCAGCTTGGGGCAGGGGGCCACTGAAGCTTTCTTT CASSLGQGATEAFF
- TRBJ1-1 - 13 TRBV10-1 TGCGCCAGCAGTGAGTTCGCGAGAGGAGAAGCTTTCTTT CASSEFARGEAFF
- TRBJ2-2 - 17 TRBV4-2 TGTGCCAGCAGCCAAGAAGTGCGGGCGGCGAACACCGGGGAGCTGTTTTTT CASSQEVRAANTGELFF
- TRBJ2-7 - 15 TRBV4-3 TGCGCCAGCAGCCAAGACGGTAACCTACTCTACGAGCAGTACTTC CASSQDGNLLYEQYF
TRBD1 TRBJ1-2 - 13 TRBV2 TGTGCCAGCCCAGGACAGGGGGCGTCTGGCTACACCTTC CASPGQGASGYTF
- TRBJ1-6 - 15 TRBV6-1 TGTGCCAGCAGTGATGGGGGCTTAGGTAATTCACCCCTCCACTTT CASSDGGLGNSPLHF
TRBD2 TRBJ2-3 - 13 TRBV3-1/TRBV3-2 TGTGCCAGCAGCAAACTAGCGGGGGATACGCAGTATTTT CASSKLAGDTQYF
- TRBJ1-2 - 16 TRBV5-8 TGTGCCAGCAGCTTGAAGGGGCTCAGGCCCTCGGGTGGCTACACCTTC CASSLKGLRPSGGYTF
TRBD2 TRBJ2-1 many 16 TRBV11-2 TGTGCCAGCAGCAGGGGACTAGCGGGCAGCTACAATGAGCAGTTCTTC CASSRGLAGSYNEQFF
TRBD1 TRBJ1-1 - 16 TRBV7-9 TGTGCCAGCAGCTCGCGACAGGGAGCAACGGTTGCTGAAGCTTTCTTT CASSSRQGATVAEAFF
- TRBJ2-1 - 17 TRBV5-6 TGTGCCAGCACAGGGGGTTGGGCGGGAGGTAGTAACAATGAGCAGTTCTTC CASTGGWAGGSNNEQFF
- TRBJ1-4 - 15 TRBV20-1 TGCAGTGCTAGTGATGGCAGGGCATTTGGTGAAAAACTGTTTTTT CSASDGRAFGEKLFF
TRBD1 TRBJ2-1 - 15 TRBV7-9 TGTGCCAGCAGCTTGGCCTCCGGGACAGGGTATGAGCAGTTCTTC CASSLASGTGYEQFF
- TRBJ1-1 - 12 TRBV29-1 TGCAGCACGGGACTGCCGAACACTGAAGCTTTCTTT CSTGLPNTEAFF
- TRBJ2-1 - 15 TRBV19 TGTGCCAGTAGTATAGCGGGTCCTCCTTCGGATGAGCAGTTCTTC CASSIAGPPSDEQFF
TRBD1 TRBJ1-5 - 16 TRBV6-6 TGTGCCAGCAGTTACATGACAGGGGGAGGCAATCAGCCCCAGCATTTT CASSYMTGGGNQPQHF
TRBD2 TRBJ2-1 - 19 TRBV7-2 TGTGCCAGCAGCCAACCGCTCGGGAGGGCCCGGCACAAGTACAATGAGCAGTTCTTC CASSQPLGRARHKYNEQFF
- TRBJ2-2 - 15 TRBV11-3 TGTGCCAGCAGCTTCGGGGGTTCAGAAGCCGGGGAGCTGTTTTTT CASSFGGSEAGELFF
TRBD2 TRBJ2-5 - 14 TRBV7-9 TGTGCCAGCAGCATACGACTAGCGGAAGAGACCCAGTACTTC CASSIRLAEETQYF
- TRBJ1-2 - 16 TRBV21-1 TGTGCCAGCAGTACTGCAAACAGGGATCATCGCTATGGCTACACCTTC CASSTANRDHRYGYTF
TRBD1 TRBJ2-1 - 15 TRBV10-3 TGTGCCATCAGGGACCCGGGACAGGGGGTAAATGAGCAGTTCTTC CAIRDPGQGVNEQFF
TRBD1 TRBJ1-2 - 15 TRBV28 TGTGCCAGCAGGCTGATGACAGGGGCGGGCTATGGCTACACCTTC CASRLMTGAGYGYTF
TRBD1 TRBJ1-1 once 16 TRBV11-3 TGTGCCAGCAATTTACAGGGGCTCCTCGGGAACACTGAAGCTTTCTTT CASNLQGLLGNTEAFF
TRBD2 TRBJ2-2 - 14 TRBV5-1 TGCGCCAGCTGGGCGGCGGGGGACACCGGGGAGCTGTTTTTT CASWAAGDTGELFF
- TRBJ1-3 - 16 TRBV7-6 TGTGCCAGCAGCTTAGGAGCAGGGTTCTCTGGAAACACCATATATTTT CASSLGAGFSGNTIYF
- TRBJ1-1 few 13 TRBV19 TGTGCCAGTAGTTGGCGGGACAACACTGAAGCTTTCTTT CASSWRDNTEAFF
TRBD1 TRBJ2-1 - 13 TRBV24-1 TGTGCCACCGGTAACCCAGGGGGCGATGAGCAGTTCTTC CATGNPGGDEQFF
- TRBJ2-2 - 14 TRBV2 TGTGCCAGCAACGGGTACCGGAACACCGGGGAGCTGTTTTTT CASNGYRNTGELFF
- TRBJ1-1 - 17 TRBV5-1 TGCGCCAGCAGCTTGGAATTAGGACCGGACAGGAACACTGAAGCTTTCTTT CASSLELGPDRNTEAFF
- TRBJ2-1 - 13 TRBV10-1 TGCGCCAGCAGTGACGAGTTACACAATGAGCAGTTCTTC CASSDELHNEQFF
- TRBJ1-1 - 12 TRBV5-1 TGCGCCAGCAGCTTGGCCAGGGGATCAGCTTTCTTT CASSLARGSAFF
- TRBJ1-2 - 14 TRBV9 TGTGCCAGCAGCGTAGATAGGGAGCTATCTGGCTACACCTTC CASSVDRELSGYTF
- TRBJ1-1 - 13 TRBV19 TGTGCCAGTAGTATAGGGGGAGGAACTGAAGCTTTCTTT CASSIGGGTEAFF
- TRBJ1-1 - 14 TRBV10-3 TGTGCCATCGCCCAAAACAGGGAAGGGCCTGAAGCTTTCTTT CAIAQNREGPEAFF
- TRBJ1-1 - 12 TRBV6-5 TGTGCCAGCATGAGAGGGATCACTGAAGCTTTCTTT CASMRGITEAFF
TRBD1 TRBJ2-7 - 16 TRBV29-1 TGCAGCGCTGTTAGTTTTGGGACAGGGAGTTACTACGAGCAGTACTTC CSAVSFGTGSYYEQYF
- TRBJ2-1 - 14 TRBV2 TGTGCCAGTTCTAAGCCCTACTCCTACAATGAGCAGTTCTTC CASSKPYSYNEQFF
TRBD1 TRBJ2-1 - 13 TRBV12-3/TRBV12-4 TGTGCCAGCAGTTCGGACAGGTTTGGTGAGCAGTTCTTC CASSSDRFGEQFF
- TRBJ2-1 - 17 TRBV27 TGTGCCAGCAGTCTCCGGGTAGCCGATTACTCCTACAATGAGCAGTTCTTC CASSLRVADYSYNEQFF
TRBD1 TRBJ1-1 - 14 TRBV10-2 TGCGCCCGCAGTCGACAGGGATGGGACACTGAAGCTTTCTTT CARSRQGWDTEAFF